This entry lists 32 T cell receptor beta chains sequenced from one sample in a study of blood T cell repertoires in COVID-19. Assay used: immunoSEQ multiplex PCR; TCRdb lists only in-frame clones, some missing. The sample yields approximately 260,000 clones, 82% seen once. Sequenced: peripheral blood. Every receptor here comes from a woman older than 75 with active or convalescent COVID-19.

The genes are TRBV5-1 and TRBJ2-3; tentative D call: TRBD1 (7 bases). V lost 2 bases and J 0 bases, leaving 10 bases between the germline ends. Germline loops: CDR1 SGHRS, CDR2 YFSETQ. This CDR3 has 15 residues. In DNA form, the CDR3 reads TGCGCCAGCAGCTTCTCAGGGGGGAGCACAGATACGCAGTATTTT. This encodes CASSFSGGSTDTQYF.

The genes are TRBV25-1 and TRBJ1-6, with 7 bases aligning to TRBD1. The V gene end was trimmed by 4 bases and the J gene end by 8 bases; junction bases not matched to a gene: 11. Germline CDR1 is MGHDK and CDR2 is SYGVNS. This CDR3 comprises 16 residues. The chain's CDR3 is CASSALQGGQHSPLHF. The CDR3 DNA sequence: TGTGCCAGCAGTGCCCTTCAAGGGGGCCAGCATTCACCCCTCCACTTT. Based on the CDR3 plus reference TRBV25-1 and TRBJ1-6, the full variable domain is EADIYQTPRYLVIGTGKKITLECSQTMGHDKMYWYQQDPGMELHLIHYSYGVNSTEKGDLSSESTVSRIRTEHFPLTLESARPSHTSQYLCASSALQGGQHSPLHFGNGTRLTVT.

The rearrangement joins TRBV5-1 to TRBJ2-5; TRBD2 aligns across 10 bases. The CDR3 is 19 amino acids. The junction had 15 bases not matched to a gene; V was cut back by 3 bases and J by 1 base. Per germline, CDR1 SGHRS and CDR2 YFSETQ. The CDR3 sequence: CASSSPSGSGRSTQETQYF. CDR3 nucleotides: TGCGCCAGCAGCTCCCCGTCGGGTAGCGGGAGGTCTACCCAAGAGACCCAGTACTTC.

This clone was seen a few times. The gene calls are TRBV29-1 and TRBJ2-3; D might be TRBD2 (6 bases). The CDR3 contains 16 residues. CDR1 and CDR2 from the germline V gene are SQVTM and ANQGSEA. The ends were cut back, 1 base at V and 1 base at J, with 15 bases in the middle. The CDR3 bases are TGCAGCGTTGAAGCGGGACTTCGTGGCGGCACAGATACGCAGTATTTT. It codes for CSVEAGLRGGTDTQYF.

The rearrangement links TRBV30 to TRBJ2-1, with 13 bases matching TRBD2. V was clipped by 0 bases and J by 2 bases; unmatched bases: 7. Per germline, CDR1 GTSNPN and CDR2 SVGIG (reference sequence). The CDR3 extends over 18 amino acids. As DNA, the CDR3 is TGTGCCTGGAGTGTACTAGCGGGAGGGCGAGTCACCTACAATGAGCAGTTCTTC. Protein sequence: CAWSVLAGGRVTYNEQFF.

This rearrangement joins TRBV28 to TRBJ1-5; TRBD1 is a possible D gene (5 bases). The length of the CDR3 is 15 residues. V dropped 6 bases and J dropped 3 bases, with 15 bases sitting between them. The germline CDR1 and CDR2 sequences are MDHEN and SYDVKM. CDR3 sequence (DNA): TGTGCCAGCAGGGTCCCCCAGGGATCCAATCAGCCCCAGCATTTT. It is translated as CASRVPQGSNQPQHF.

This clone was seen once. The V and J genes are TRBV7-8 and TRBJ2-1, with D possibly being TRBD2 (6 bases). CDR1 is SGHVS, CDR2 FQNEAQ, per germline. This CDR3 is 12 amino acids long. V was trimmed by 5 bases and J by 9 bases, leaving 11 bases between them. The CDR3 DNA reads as TGTGCCAGCAGCCCGACTAGTGCTGAGCAGTTCTTC. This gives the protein CASSPTSAEQFF.

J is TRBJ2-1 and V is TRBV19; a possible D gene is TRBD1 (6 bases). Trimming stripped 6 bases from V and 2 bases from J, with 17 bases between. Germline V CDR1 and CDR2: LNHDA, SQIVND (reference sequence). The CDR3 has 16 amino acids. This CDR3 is CASRPTGRGTYNEQFF. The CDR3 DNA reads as TGTGCCAGTAGACCTACGGGAAGGGGGACCTACAATGAGCAGTTCTTC.

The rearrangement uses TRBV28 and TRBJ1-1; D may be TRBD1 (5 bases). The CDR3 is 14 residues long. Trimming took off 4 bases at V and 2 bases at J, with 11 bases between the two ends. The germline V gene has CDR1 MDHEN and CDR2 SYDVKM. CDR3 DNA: TGTGCCAGCAGTTCGGGGGGACCTAACACTGAAGCTTTCTTT. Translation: CASSSGGPNTEAFF.

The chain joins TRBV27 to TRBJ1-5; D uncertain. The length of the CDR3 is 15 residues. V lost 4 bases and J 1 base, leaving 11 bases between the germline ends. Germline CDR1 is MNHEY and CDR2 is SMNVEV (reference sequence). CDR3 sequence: CASSYSRMSNQPQHF. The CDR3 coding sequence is TGTGCCAGCAGTTATTCCAGGATGAGCAATCAGCCCCAGCATTTT.

The CDR3 DNA reads TGTGCCACCAGCAGAGGCAGGTCCTACGAGCAGTACTTC. It translates to CATSRGRSYEQYF. J is TRBJ2-7 and V is TRBV15; the D is unclear. Trimming cost V 1 base and J 1 base, with 5 bases left between them. This CDR3 comprises 13 residues. Germline assignment: CDR1 LNHNV and CDR2 YYDKDF (reference sequence).

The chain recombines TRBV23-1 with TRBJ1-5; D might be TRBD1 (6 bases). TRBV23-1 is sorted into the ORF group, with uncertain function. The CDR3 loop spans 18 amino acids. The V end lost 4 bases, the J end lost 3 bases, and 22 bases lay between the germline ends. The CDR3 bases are TGCGCCAGCAGTCCCAAAGAAAGTGAACAGGGCCTCAATCAGCCCCAGCATTTT. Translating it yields CASSPKESEQGLNQPQHF.

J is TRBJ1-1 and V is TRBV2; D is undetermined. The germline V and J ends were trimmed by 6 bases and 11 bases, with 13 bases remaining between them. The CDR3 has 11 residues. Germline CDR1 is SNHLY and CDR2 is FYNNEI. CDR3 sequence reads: CASSYDLEAFF. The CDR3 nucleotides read TGTGCCAGCAGCTACGATCTGGAGGCTTTCTTT.

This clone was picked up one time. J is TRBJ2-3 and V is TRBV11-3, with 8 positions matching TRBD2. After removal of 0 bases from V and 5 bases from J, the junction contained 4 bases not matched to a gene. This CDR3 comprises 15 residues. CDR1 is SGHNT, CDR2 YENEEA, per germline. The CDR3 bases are TGTGCCAGCAGCTTAGAATCCAGCGGGAGAGATACGCAGTATTTT. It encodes CASSLESSGRDTQYF. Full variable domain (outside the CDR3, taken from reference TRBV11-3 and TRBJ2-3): EAGVVQSPRYKIIEKKQPVAFWCNPISGHNTLYWYLQNLGQGPELLIRYENEEAVDDSQLPKDRFSAERLKGVDSTLKIQPAELGDSAVYLCASSLESSGRDTQYFGPGTRLTVL.

The chain's CDR3 is CASSPTDRGGSNQPQHF. The CDR3 DNA reads as TGTGCCAGCTCACCAACGGACAGGGGTGGAAGCAATCAGCCCCAGCATTTT. The chain has TRBV18 and TRBJ1-5; 9 bases fit TRBD1. V was clipped by 2 bases and J by 1 base; unmatched bases: 6. This CDR3 region has 17 residues. Germline CDR1 and CDR2: KGHSH and LQKENI.

The CDR3: CASSLTGTGNSPLHF. The CDR3 nucleotides are TGTGCCAGCAGTTTGACCGGGACAGGGAATTCACCCCTCCACTTT. This rearrangement joins TRBV6-6 to TRBJ1-6, with 9 bases that match TRBD1. V was pared by 4 bases and J by 7 bases, with 5 bases of the junction left unmatched. CDR1 is MNHNY and CDR2 is SVGAGI in the germline V gene (reference sequence). The CDR3 has 15 amino acids.

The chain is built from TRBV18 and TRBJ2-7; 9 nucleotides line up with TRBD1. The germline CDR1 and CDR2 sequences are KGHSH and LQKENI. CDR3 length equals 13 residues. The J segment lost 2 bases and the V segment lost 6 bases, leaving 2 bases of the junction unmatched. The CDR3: CASSGQGPYEQYF. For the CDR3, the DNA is TGTGCCAGCTCGGGACAGGGACCCTACGAGCAGTACTTC.

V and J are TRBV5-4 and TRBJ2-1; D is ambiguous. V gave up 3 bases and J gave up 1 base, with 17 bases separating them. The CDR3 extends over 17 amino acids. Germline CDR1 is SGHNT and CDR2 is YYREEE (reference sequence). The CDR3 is CASSYGTTELSYNEQFF. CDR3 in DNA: TGTGCCAGCAGCTATGGCACAACAGAACTGTCCTACAATGAGCAGTTCTTC.

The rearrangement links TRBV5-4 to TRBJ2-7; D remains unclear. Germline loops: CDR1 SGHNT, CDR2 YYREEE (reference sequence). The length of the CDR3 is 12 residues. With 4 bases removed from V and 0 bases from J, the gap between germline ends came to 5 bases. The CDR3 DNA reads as TGTGCCAGCAGCCCTACCTCCTACGAGCAGTACTTC. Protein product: CASSPTSYEQYF.

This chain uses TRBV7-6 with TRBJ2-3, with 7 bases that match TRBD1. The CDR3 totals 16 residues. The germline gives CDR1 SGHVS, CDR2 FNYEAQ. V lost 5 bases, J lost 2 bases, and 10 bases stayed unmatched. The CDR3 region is CASSQGGTGVTDTQYF. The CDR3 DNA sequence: TGTGCCAGCAGCCAGGGTGGCACAGGGGTCACAGATACGCAGTATTTT.

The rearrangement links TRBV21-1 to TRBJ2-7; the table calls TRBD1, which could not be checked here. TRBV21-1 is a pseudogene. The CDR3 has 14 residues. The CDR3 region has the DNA TGTGCCAGCAGCAAAGGGGCAGGGTTCTACGAGCAGTACTTC. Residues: CASSKGAGFYEQYF.

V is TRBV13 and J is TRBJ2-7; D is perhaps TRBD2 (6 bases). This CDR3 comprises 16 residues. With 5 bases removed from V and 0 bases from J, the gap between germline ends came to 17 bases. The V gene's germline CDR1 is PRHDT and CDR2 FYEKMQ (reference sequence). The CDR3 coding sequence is TGTGCCAGCAGCCCCGGGAGCGGGTTACCCTCCTACGAGCAGTACTTC. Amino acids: CASSPGSGLPSYEQYF.

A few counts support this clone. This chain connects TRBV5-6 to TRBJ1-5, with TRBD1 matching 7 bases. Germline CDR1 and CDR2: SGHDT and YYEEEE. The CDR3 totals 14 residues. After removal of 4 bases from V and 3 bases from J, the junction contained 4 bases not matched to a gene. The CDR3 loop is CASSRGQVNQPQHF. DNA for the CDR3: TGTGCCAGCAGCCGCGGACAGGTCAATCAGCCCCAGCATTTT. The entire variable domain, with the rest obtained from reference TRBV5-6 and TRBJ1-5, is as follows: DAGVTQSPTHLIKTRGQQVTLRCSPKSGHDTVSWYQQALGQGPQFIFQYYEEEERQRGNFPDRFSGHQFPNYSSELNVNALLLGDSALYLCASSRGQVNQPQHFGDGTRLSIL.

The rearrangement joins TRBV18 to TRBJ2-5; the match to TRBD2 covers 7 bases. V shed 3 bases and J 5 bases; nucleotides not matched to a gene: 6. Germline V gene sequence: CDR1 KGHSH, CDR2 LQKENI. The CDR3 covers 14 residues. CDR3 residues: CASSPSRGGETQYF. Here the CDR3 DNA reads TGTGCCAGCTCACCGTCCCGGGGAGGGGAGACCCAGTACTTC.

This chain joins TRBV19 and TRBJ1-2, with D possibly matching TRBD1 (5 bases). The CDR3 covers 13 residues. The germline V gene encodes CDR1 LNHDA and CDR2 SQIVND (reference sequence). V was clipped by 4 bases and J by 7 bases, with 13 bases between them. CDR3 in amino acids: CASSTDSFAGYTF. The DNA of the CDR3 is TGTGCCAGTAGTACCGACAGTTTCGCTGGCTACACCTTC. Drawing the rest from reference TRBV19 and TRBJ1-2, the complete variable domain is DGGITQSPKYLFRKEGQNVTLSCEQNLNHDAMYWYRQDPGQGLRLIYYSQIVNDFQKGDIAEGYSVSREKKESFPLTVTSAQKNPTAFYLCASSTDSFAGYTFGSGTRLTVV.

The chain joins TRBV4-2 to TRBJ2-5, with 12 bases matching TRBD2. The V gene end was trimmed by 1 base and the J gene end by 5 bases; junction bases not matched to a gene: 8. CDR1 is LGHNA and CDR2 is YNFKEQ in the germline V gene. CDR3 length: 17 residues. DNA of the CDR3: TGTGCCAGCAGCCAAGCGTCTAGCGGGGGGGCCCGGGAGACCCAGTACTTC. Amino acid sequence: CASSQASSGGARETQYF.

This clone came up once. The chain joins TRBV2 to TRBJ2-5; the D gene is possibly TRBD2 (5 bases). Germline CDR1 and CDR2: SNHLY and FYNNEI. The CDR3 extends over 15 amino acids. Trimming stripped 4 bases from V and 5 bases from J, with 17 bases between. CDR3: CASSGEGDGLETQYF. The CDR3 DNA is TGTGCCAGCAGTGGTGAGGGCGACGGCCTGGAGACCCAGTACTTC.

The DNA for the CDR3 is TGTGCCAGCAGCTGGGGGACATTGAACACTGAAGCTTTCTTT. Its translation is CASSWGTLNTEAFF. This chain connects TRBV5-6 to TRBJ1-1, with TRBD1 as a possible D gene (6 bases). Germline CDR1 reads SGHDT; CDR2 reads YYEEEE. The CDR3 extends over 14 amino acids. Trimming shortened V by 3 bases and J by 0 bases, and 9 bases separated the two germline ends.

CDR3 DNA sequence: TGTGCCAGCAGCCCATACGGGGGGGTGGAGACCCAGTACTTC. Translation gives CASSPYGGVETQYF. V is TRBV27 and J is TRBJ2-5; 8 bases match TRBD2. The CDR3 spans 14 residues. The germline V gene encodes CDR1 MNHEY and CDR2 SMNVEV (reference sequence). With V trimmed by 6 bases and J by 5 bases, 8 bases remained unmatched.

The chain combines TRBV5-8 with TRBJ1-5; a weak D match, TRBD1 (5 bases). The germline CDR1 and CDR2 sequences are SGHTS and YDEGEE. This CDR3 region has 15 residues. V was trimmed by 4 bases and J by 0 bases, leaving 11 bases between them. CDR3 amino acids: CASSDRQYSNQPQHF. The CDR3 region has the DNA TGTGCCAGCAGCGATAGACAGTATAGCAATCAGCCCCAGCATTTT.

CDR3 region: CASSRTGGRSYNEQFF. The DNA of the CDR3 is TGTGCCAGCAGCCGGACAGGGGGAAGGTCCTACAATGAGCAGTTCTTC. The V and J genes are TRBV3-1 (or the pseudogene TRBV3-2) and TRBJ2-1; 10 bases are a match to TRBD1. The CDR3 loop spans 16 amino acids. The V gene end was trimmed by 4 bases and the J gene end by 1 base; junction bases not matched to a gene: 4. CDR1 is LGHDT and CDR2 is YNNKEL in the germline V gene (reference sequence).

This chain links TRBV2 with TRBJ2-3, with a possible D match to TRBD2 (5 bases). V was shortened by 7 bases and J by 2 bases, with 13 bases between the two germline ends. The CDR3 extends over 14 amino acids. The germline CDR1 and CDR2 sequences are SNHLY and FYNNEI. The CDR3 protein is CASKEDRNTDTQYF. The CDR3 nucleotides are TGTGCCAGCAAGGAGGATCGAAACACAGATACGCAGTATTTT.